The entry below describes one T cell receptor beta chain. This clone may be a read error of a much larger clone one base away. Repertoires were generated with immunoSEQ multiplex PCR, while TCRdb's copy carries only in-frame clones and drops some. This sample has 2 million to 3 million clones; approximately 93% occur once, and the top ten carry about 0.38%. V lost 2 bases, J lost 1 base, and 3 bases lay in between. Looked up from germline, CDR1 is MNHNY and CDR2 is SVGAGI (reference sequence). The CDR3 is made up of 13 amino acids. The data belong to a study of shared clonotypes between healthy human individuals. Only Caucasian adults living in Nashville, Tennessee served as donors.

Input material: naive CD4+ T cells from PBMCs. Indicated subset: CD45RA+ positively selected. This TCR was sampled from a man in his late teens or twenties in good health. Some clones in this sample may be carry-over from other donors' samples. This sequence joins TRBV6-6 and TRBJ1-5; D is ambiguous. This CDR3 is CASSYESNQPQHF. In DNA, the CDR3 is TGTGCCAGCAGTTACGAGAGCAATCAGCCCCAGCATTTT.